This T cell receptor beta chain was recovered during a study of blood T cell repertoires in COVID-19. Study at large: COVID-19 samples from acute and convalescent phases originated in the United States, Italy and Spain. T cells, B-cell-depleted T cells, or PBMCs provided the cDNA or gDNA that served as material.

The V gene's germline CDR1 is LNHDA and CDR2 SQIVND (reference sequence). The V and J ends lost 6 bases and 0 bases, in that order; junction bases with no gene match: 7. The CDR3 is 16 residues long. Authors' processing steps: Amplified reference gene primers provided the basis for estimating nucleated cell counts. Measured with immunoSEQ multiplex PCR; TCRdb has only the in-frame clones, and not every one. V, J and clone size were drawn from that table, and D and trimming were deduced from the DNA. The sample records approximately 65,000 clones, about nine tenths being singletons. The TCR sequence derives from a young woman with acute or convalescent COVID-19. The sequencing sample was made of peripheral blood. The chain has TRBV19 and TRBJ2-1; 8 nucleotides agree with TRBD2. CDR3 residues: CASRDMAGGSYNEQFF. In DNA form, the CDR3 reads TGTGCCAGTAGGGATATGGCGGGGGGCTCCTACAATGAGCAGTTCTTC.